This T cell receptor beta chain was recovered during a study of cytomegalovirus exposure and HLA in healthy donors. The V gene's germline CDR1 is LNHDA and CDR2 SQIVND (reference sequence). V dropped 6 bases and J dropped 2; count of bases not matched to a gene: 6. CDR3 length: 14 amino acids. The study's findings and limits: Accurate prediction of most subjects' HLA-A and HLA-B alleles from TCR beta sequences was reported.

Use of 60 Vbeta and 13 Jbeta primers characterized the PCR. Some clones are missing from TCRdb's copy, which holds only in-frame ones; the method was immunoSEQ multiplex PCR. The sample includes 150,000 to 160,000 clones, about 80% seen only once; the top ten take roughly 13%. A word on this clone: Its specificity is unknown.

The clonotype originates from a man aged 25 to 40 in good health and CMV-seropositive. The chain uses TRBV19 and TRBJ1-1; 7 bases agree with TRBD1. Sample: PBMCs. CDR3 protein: CASRKGQINTEAFF. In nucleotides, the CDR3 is TGTGCCAGTAGGAAGGGACAGATTAACACTGAAGCTTTCTTT.